This T cell receptor (beta chain) was sequenced in a study of blood T cell repertoires in COVID-19. Trimming cost V 1 base and J 6 bases; bases outside gene matches: 3. The CDR3 totals 16 residues. CDR1 is LGHNA, CDR2 YSLEER, per germline. Profiling relied on immunoSEQ multiplex PCR, and the TCRdb table lists in-frame clones only, not all of them. There are around 70,000 clones in the sample; 80% to 90% occur only once, and approximately 20% lies in the top ten. Sequencing input: peripheral blood. The chain joins TRBV4-3 to TRBJ2-1, with 13 bases aligning to TRBD2. This receptor was taken from a woman aged 60 to 75 with acute or convalescent COVID-19. CDR3 amino acids: CASSQGLAGGSNEQFF. In nucleotides, the CDR3 is TGCGCCAGCAGCCAAGGACTAGCGGGGGGCAGCAATGAGCAGTTCTTC.